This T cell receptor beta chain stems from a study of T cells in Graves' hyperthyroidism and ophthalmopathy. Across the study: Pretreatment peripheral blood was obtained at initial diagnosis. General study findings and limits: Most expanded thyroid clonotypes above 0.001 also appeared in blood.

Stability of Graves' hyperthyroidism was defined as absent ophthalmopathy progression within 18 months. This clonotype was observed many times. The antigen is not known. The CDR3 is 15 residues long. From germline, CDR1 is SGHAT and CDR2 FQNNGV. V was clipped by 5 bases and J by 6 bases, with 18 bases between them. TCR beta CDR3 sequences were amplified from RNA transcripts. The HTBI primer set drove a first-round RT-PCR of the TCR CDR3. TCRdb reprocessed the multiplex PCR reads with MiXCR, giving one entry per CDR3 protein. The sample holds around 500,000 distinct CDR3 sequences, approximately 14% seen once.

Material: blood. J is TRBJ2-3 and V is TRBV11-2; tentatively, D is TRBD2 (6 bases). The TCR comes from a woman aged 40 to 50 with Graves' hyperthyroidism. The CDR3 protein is CASSGPFSLADTQYF. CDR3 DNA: TGTGCCAGCAGCGGCCCCTTTTCTCTAGCGGATACGCAGTATTTT.